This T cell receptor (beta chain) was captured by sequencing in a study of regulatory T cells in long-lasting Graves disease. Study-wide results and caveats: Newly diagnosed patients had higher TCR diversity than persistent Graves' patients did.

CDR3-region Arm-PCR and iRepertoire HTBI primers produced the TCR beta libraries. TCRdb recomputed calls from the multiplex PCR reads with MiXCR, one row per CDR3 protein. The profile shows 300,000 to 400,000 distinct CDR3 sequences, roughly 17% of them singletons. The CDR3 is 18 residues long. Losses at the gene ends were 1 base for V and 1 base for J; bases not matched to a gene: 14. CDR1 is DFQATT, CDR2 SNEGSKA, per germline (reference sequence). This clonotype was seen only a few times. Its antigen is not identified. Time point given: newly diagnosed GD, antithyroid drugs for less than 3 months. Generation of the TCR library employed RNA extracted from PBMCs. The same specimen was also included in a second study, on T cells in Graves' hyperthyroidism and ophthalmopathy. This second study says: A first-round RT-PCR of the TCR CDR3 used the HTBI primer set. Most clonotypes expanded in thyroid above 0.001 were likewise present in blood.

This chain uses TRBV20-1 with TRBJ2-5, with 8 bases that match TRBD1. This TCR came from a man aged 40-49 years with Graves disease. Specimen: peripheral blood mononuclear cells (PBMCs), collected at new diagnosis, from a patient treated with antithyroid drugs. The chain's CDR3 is CSARVPPGAGGPQETQYF. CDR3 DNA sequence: TGCAGTGCTAGAGTCCCCCCGGGGGCAGGGGGCCCCCAAGAGACCCAGTACTTC.